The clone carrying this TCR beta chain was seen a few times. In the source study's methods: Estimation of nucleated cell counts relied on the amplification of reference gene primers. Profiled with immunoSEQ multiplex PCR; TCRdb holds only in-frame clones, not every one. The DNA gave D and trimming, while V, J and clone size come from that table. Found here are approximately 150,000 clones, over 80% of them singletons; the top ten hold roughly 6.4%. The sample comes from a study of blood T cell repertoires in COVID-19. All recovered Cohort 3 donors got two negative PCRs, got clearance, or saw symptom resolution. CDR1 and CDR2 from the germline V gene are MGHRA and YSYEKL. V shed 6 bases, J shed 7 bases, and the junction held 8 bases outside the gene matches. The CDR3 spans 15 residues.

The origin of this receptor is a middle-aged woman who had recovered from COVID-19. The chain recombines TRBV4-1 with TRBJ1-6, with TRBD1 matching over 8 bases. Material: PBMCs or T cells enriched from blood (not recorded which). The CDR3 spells CASRTGTGKNSPLHF. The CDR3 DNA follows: TGCGCCAGCAGAACCGGGACAGGAAAGAATTCACCCCTCCACTTT.